The 24 T cell receptor beta chains reported below all come from one sample, sequenced in a study of cytomegalovirus exposure and HLA in healthy donors. PCR amplification relied on 60 Vbeta primers (plus 13 Jbeta primers). Only in-frame clones appear in the TCRdb table, and some are missing; sequencing was by immunoSEQ multiplex PCR. The sample lists 150,000 to 160,000 clones; under 85% were seen once. Sequenced sample: PBMCs. The receptors derive from a man younger than 30 in good health and CMV-seronegative.

This rearrangement joins TRBV5-1 to TRBJ1-4; D may be TRBD1 (6 bases). Germline V gives CDR1 SGHRS, CDR2 YFSETQ. This CDR3 has 14 amino acids. Trimming took 0 bases from V and 8 from J, leaving 11 bases between them. This CDR3 reads CASSLVQGGEKLFF. For the CDR3, the DNA is TGCGCCAGCAGCTTGGTACAGGGTGGGGAAAAACTGTTTTTT.

This chain joins TRBV27 and TRBJ1-2; 7 bases are shared with TRBD1. This CDR3 is built from 14 residues. Germline CDR1 MNHEY, CDR2 SMNVEV (reference sequence). V shed 4 bases and J 4 bases; nucleotides not matched to a gene: 6. CDR3 sequence reads: CASSSSTGFYGYTF. The CDR3 DNA reads as TGTGCCAGCAGTTCATCGACAGGGTTCTATGGCTACACCTTC.

The chain employs TRBV29-1 and TRBJ1-2, with D tentatively TRBD1 (5 bases). The germline V gene has CDR1 SQVTM and CDR2 ANQGSEA. This CDR3 is built from 15 residues. V was shortened by 6 bases and J by 4 bases, with 21 bases between the two germline ends. In DNA, the CDR3 is TGCAGCGTCTATTCGGGGGAACAATTCCTCTATGGCTACACCTTC. Its translation is CSVYSGEQFLYGYTF.

The chain employs TRBV30 and TRBJ1-3; no reliable D call. CDR3 length: 18 residues. The V and J ends lost 4 bases and 0 bases respectively, with 22 bases between them. Germline CDR1 and CDR2: GTSNPN and SVGIG (reference sequence). The CDR3 DNA is TGTGCCTGGACCTCCCAACGGCAGGTCCCGTCCTCTGGAAACACCATATATTTT. Its protein product is CAWTSQRQVPSSGNTIYF.

V gene TRBV28 combines with J gene TRBJ1-6; 8 bases are shared with TRBD1. This CDR3 region has 14 residues. Trimming took 5 bases from V and 5 from J; bases not matched to a gene: 2. Germline-derived CDR1 and CDR2 are MDHEN and SYDVKM. CDR3 nucleotides: TGTGCCAGCAGTGCAGGGGGCGATAATTCACCCCTCCACTTT. Residues: CASSAGGDNSPLHF.

V gene TRBV9 combines with J gene TRBJ2-2; 8 bases line up with TRBD2. V was clipped by 6 bases and J by 3 bases; unmatched bases: 4. CDR1 is SGDLS and CDR2 is YYNGEE in the germline V gene. The length of the CDR3 is 14 residues. Here the CDR3 reads CASKAGGDTGELFF. The CDR3 DNA reads as TGTGCCAGCAAGGCGGGGGGAGACACCGGGGAGCTGTTTTTT.

The chain is built from TRBV28 and TRBJ1-5; D call uncertain. Trimming took 4 bases from V and 0 from J, leaving 7 bases between them. The CDR3 runs to 14 residues. Germline loops: CDR1 MDHEN, CDR2 SYDVKM. CDR3 nucleotide sequence: TGTGCCAGCAGTTCATACAGTAGCAATCAGCCCCAGCATTTT. Its translation is CASSSYSSNQPQHF.

This clone was counted a few times. This chain links TRBV14 with TRBJ1-2; TRBD1 agrees at 12 bases. Germline V gene sequence: CDR1 SGHDN, CDR2 FVKESK. V lost 8 bases to trimming and J lost 4 bases; unmatched junction nucleotides: 5. CDR3 length: 14 residues. The CDR3, as DNA: TGTGCCAGCTCGCCGGGACAGGGGGCCTATGGCTACACCTTC. Its protein is CASSPGQGAYGYTF.

The chain joins TRBV5-1 to TRBJ1-3; D not certain. The germline V gene encodes CDR1 SGHRS and CDR2 YFSETQ. Trimming stripped 0 bases from V and 0 bases from J, with 7 bases between. The CDR3 sequence is 15 residues long. CDR3 amino acids: CASSLEAFSGNTIYF. The CDR3, as DNA: TGCGCCAGCAGCTTGGAAGCGTTCTCTGGAAACACCATATATTTT.

The rearrangement links TRBV7-9 to TRBJ1-1, with unresolved D. The CDR3 consists of 13 residues. The germline gives CDR1 SEHNR, CDR2 FQNEAQ (reference sequence). Trimming removed 6 bases at V and 1 base at J, with 9 bases between. CDR3: CASSYSPNTEAFF. The DNA of the CDR3 is TGTGCCAGCAGTTACAGCCCGAACACTGAAGCTTTCTTT.

The chain couples TRBV2 to TRBJ1-3; D is unresolved. V shed 2 bases and J shed 0 bases, with 8 bases lying between them. This CDR3 comprises 15 residues. CDR1 and CDR2 from the germline V gene are SNHLY and FYNNEI. The CDR3 sequence: CASSELNHSGNTIYF. DNA of the CDR3: TGTGCCAGCAGTGAACTAAACCACTCTGGAAACACCATATATTTT.

The count of this clone is one. The chain carries TRBV7-6 and TRBJ1-1; D not resolved. The V gene's germline CDR1 is SGHVS and CDR2 FNYEAQ. This CDR3 contains 15 residues. The V gene lost 1 base and the J gene lost 0 bases, with 9 bases spanning the gap. CDR3 residues: CASSLDGDLNTEAFF. Here the CDR3 DNA reads TGTGCCAGCAGCTTAGACGGGGATCTGAACACTGAAGCTTTCTTT.

The sample holds one count of this clone. The chain has TRBV5-4 and TRBJ2-3; tentatively, D is TRBD2 (5 bases). Trimming shortened V by 0 bases and J by 1 base, and 18 bases separated the two germline ends. The CDR3 length is 18 residues. The V gene's germline CDR1 is SGHNT and CDR2 YYREEE (reference sequence). The CDR3: CASSLVRVRPGGTDTQYF. The CDR3 DNA reads as TGTGCCAGCAGCTTGGTTAGGGTGCGGCCCGGGGGCACAGATACGCAGTATTTT.

The chain combines TRBV6-5 with TRBJ1-1, with D perhaps matching TRBD1 (5 bases). The germline CDR1 and CDR2 sequences are MNHEY and SVGAGI. The CDR3 is 13 amino acids. Here the CDR3 DNA reads TGTGCAACCCAGGGCGAAGGGAACACTGAAGCTTTCTTT. Protein: CATQGEGNTEAFF.

The chain links TRBV9 to TRBJ1-2; 11 bases agree with TRBD1. This CDR3 is built from 16 residues. Losses at the gene ends were 0 bases for V and 4 bases for J; bases not matched to a gene: 5. The V gene's germline CDR1 is SGDLS and CDR2 YYNGEE. CDR3 amino acids: CASSVGGQGALYGYTF. The CDR3 bases are TGTGCCAGCAGCGTAGGAGGACAGGGGGCTCTCTATGGCTACACCTTC.

This clone was seen only once. This sequence joins TRBV18 and TRBJ2-1; D is unclear. Trimming left V 2 bases short and J 6 bases short, with 5 bases between. The CDR3 extends over 12 amino acids. Germline V gene lookup returns CDR1 KGHSH and CDR2 LQKENI. The CDR3 nucleotides read TGTGCCAGCTCACCAGCCAGCAATGAGCAGTTCTTC. The encoded protein is CASSPASNEQFF. The whole variable domain, filled in from reference TRBV18 and TRBJ2-1, reads NAGVMQNPRHLVRRRGQEARLRCSPMKGHSHVYWYRQLPEEGLKFMVYLQKENIIDESGMPKERFSAEFPKEGPSILRIQQVVRGDSAAYFCASSPASNEQFFGPGTRLTVL.

V usage is TRBV20-1 and J usage is TRBJ2-2; D remains ambiguous. Trimming removed 5 bases at V and 3 bases at J, with 4 bases between. CDR3 length: 11 residues. Per germline, CDR1 DFQATT and CDR2 SNEGSKA (reference sequence). CDR3 coding DNA: TGCAGTGCTGCGTACACCGGGGAGCTGTTTTTT. It encodes CSAAYTGELFF.

V gene TRBV18 combines with J gene TRBJ2-7, with a weak D call TRBD1 (5 bases). V lost 3 bases and J 6 bases, leaving 9 bases between the germline ends. The germline V gene has CDR1 KGHSH and CDR2 LQKENI. The CDR3 loop spans 12 amino acids. This CDR3 reads CASSPRVGEQYF. The CDR3 DNA is TGTGCCAGCTCACCCAGGGTAGGCGAGCAGTACTTC.

CDR3 sequence reads: CASSRDTRGYRDSNQPQHF. DNA of the CDR3: TGTGCCAGTAGCCGGGACACTAGGGGATATAGGGATAGCAATCAGCCCCAGCATTTT. The chain joins TRBV19 to TRBJ1-5, with TRBD1 as a possible D gene (6 bases). CDR1 and CDR2 (germline): LNHDA, SQIVND (reference sequence). The germline V and J ends were trimmed by 6 bases and 0 bases, with 24 bases remaining between them. This CDR3 spans 19 amino acids.

This sequence joins TRBV6-1 and TRBJ1-5; maybe TRBD1 (5 bases). This CDR3 contains 14 residues. CDR1 MNHNS and CDR2 SASEGT come from the germline V gene. The V end lost 5 bases, the J end lost 6 bases, and 14 bases lay between the germline ends. CDR3 sequence reads: CASSPYRDSQPQHF. The CDR3 nucleotides read TGTGCCAGCAGTCCATACCGGGACTCTCAGCCCCAGCATTTT.

A few counts support this clone. The gene calls are TRBV6-5 and TRBJ1-5, with D uncertain. The V end lost 0 bases, the J end lost 7 bases, and 10 bases lay between the germline ends. CDR1 MNHEY and CDR2 SVGAGI come from the germline V gene. CDR3 length: 14 amino acids. The CDR3 loop is CASSYSEGTQPQHF. CDR3 DNA: TGTGCCAGCAGTTACTCGGAGGGCACGCAGCCCCAGCATTTT.

This rearrangement joins TRBV28 to TRBJ2-7; 10 bases fit TRBD2. V lost 6 bases, J lost 2 bases, and 4 bases stayed unmatched. The length of the CDR3 is 14 residues. Germline V gene lookup returns CDR1 MDHEN and CDR2 SYDVKM. CDR3 in DNA: TGTGCCAGCAGGGAGAGCGGGGGGGCCTACGAGCAGTACGTC. This translates into CASRESGGAYEQYV.

The gene calls are TRBV29-1 and TRBJ1-1, with D tentatively TRBD1 (5 bases). The germline V gene has CDR1 SQVTM and CDR2 ANQGSEA. V gave up 1 base and J gave up 1 base, with 16 bases separating them. The CDR3 extends over 16 amino acids. CDR3 protein: CSVEAGTHTQNTEAFF. The CDR3 DNA follows: TGCAGCGTTGAAGCCGGGACTCACACCCAGAACACTGAAGCTTTCTTT. Full variable domain (rest looked up from reference TRBV29-1 and TRBJ1-1): SAVISQKPSRDICQRGTSLTIQCQVDSQVTMMFWYRQQPGQSLTLIATANQGSEATYESGFVIDKFPISRPNLTFSTLTVSNMSPEDSSIYLCSVEAGTHTQNTEAFFGQGTRLTVV.

This chain uses TRBV19 with TRBJ1-4; TRBD1 agrees at 7 bases. This CDR3 is 15 amino acids long. CDR1 is LNHDA and CDR2 is SQIVND in the germline V gene (reference sequence). V gave up 5 bases and J gave up 4 bases; unmatched junction bases: 7. The CDR3 reads CASSGPGQLNEKLFF. For the CDR3, the DNA is TGTGCCAGTAGTGGTCCGGGACAGCTTAATGAAAAACTGTTTTTT.